This TCR beta chain came from a study of blood T cell repertoires in COVID-19. Study-level background: Sample material is recorded as cDNA or gDNA derived from T cells, B-cell-depleted T cells, or PBMCs.

V gave up 3 bases and J gave up 1 base, with 10 bases separating them. Germline V lookup: CDR1 LNHDA, CDR2 SQIVND (reference sequence). CDR3 size: 15 residues. Profiled with immunoSEQ multiplex PCR; TCRdb holds only in-frame clones, not every one. The sample contains hundreds of thousands of clones, about 90% of which appear only once. The V and J genes are TRBV19 and TRBJ1-3; D is possibly TRBD1 (6 bases). The sample consisted of peripheral blood. This clonotype was sampled from a woman aged 45-60 years with acute or convalescent COVID-19. For the CDR3, the DNA is TGTGCCAGTAGTATGGGGGACATATCTGGAAACACCATATATTTT. It is translated as CASSMGDISGNTIYF. Combining the CDR3 with reference TRBV19 and TRBJ1-3 gives the whole variable domain DGGITQSPKYLFRKEGQNVTLSCEQNLNHDAMYWYRQDPGQGLRLIYYSQIVNDFQKGDIAEGYSVSREKKESFPLTVTSAQKNPTAFYLCASSMGDISGNTIYFGEGSWLTVV.